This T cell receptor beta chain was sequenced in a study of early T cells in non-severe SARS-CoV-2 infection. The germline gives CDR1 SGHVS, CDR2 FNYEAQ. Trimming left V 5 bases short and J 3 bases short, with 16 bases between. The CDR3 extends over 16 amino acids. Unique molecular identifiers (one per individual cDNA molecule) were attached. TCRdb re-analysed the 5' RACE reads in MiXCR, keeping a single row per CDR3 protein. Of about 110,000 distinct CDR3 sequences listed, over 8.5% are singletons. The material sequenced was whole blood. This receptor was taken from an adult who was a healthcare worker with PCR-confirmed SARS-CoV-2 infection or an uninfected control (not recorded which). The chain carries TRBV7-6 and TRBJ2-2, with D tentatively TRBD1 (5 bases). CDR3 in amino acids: CASSVSGQTHTGELFF. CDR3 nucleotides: TGTGCCAGCAGCGTGTCCGGACAAACCCACACCGGGGAGCTGTTTTTT.